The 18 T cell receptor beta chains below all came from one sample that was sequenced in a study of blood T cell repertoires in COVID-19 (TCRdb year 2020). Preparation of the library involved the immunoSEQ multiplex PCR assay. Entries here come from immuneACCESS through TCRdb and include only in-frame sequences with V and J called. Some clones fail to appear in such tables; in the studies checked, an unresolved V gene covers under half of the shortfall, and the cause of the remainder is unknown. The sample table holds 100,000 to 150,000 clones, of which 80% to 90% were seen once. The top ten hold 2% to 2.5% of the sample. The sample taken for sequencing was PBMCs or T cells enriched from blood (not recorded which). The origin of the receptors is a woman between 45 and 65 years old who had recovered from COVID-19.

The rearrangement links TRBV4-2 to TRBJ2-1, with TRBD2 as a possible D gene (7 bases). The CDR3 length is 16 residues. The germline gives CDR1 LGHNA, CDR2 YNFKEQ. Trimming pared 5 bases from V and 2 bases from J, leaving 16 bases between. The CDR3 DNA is TGTGCCAGCAGCACAGGGACTAATCACCCCTACAATGAGCAGTTCTTC. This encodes CASSTGTNHPYNEQFF.

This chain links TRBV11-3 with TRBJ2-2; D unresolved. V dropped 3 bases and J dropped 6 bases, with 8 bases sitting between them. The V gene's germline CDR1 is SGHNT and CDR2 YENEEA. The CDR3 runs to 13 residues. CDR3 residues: CASSLAGSGELFF. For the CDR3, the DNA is TGTGCCAGCAGCTTGGCTGGCTCCGGGGAGCTGTTTTTT.

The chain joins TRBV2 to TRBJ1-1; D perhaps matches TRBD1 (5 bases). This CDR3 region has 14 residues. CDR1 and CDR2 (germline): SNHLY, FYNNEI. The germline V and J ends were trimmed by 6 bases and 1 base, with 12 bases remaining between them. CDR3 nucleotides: TGTGCCAGCAGGAATGACAGACAGAACACTGAAGCTTTCTTT. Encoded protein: CASRNDRQNTEAFF.

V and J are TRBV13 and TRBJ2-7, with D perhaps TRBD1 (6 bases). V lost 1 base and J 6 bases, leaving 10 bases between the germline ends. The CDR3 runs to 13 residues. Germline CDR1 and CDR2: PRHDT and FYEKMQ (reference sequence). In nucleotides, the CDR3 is TGTGCCAGCAGCTTAGACAGGGTGGGCGAGCAGTACTTC. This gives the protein CASSLDRVGEQYF.

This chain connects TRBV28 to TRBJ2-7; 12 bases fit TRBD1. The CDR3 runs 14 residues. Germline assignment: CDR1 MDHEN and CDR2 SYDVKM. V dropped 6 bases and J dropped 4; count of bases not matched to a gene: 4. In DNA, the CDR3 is TGTGCCAGCAGAGGGACAGGGGGCGGATACGAGCAGTACTTC. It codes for CASRGTGGGYEQYF.

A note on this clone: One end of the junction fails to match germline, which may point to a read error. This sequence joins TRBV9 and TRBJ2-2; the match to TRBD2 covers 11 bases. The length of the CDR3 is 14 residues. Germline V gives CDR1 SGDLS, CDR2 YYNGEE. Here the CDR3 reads CASSTSGGPGELFF. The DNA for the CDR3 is TGTGCCAGCAGCACTAGCGGGGGCCCCGGCGAGCTGTTTTTT.

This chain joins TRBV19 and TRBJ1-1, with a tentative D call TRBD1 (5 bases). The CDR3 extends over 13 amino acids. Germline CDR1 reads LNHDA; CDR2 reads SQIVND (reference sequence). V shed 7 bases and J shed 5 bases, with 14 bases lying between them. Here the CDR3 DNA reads TGTGCCAGTACCCTTCCGGAGGGGACTGAAGCTTTCTTT. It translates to CASTLPEGTEAFF.

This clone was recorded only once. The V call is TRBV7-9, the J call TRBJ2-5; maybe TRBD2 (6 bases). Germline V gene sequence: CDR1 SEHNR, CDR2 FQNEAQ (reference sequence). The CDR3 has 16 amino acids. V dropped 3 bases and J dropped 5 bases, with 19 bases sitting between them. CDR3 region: CASSFRRDSRSETQYF. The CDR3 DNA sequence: TGTGCCAGCAGCTTTCGCCGGGACTCTAGGTCTGAGACCCAGTACTTC.

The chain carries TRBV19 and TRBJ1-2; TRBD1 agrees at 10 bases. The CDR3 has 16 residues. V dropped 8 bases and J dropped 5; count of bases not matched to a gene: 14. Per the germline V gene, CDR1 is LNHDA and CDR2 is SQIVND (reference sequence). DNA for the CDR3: TGTGCCAGTTCCTTCAATTCGGGACAGGGGTCGTATGGCTACACCTTC. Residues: CASSFNSGQGSYGYTF.

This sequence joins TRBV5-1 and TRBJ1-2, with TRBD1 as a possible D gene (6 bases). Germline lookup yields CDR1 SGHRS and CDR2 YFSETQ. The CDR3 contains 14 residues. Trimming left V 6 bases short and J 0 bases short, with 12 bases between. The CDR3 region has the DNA TGCGCCAGCAAAATGGACAGTGCTAACTATGGCTACACCTTC. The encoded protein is CASKMDSANYGYTF.

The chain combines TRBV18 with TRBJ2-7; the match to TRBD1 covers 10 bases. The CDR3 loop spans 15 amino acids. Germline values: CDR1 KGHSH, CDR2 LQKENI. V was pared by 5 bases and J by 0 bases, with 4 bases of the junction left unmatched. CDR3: CASSSGQGSSYEQYF. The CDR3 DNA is TGTGCCAGCTCATCGGGACAGGGGAGCTCCTACGAGCAGTACTTC.

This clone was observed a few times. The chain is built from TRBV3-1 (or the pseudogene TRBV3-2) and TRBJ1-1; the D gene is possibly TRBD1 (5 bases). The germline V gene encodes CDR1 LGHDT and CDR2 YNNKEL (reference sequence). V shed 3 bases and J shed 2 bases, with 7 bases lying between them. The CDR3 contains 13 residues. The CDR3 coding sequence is TGTGCCAGCAGCCAGACAGAAAACACTGAAGCTTTCTTT. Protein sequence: CASSQTENTEAFF.

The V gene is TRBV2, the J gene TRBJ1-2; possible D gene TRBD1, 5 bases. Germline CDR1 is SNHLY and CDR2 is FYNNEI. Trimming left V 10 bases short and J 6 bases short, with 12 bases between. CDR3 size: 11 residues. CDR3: CAMGRGDGYTF. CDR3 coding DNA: TGTGCCATGGGTAGGGGCGATGGCTACACCTTC.

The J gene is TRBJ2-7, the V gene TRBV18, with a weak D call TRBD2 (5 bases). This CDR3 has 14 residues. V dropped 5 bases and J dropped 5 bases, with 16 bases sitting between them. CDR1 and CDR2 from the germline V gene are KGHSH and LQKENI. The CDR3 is CASSKTAGSDEQYF. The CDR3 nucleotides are TGTGCCAGCTCAAAAACGGCGGGTTCGGACGAGCAGTACTTC.

The CDR3 region is CASSLLRGKDSPLHF. The CDR3 coding sequence is TGTGCCAGCAGCTTACTCAGGGGCAAGGATTCACCCCTCCACTTT. The rearrangement uses TRBV5-6 and TRBJ1-6, with a possible D match to TRBD1 (6 bases). Trimming removed 2 bases from V and 8 bases from J, with 14 bases in between. This CDR3 region has 15 residues. Germline CDR1 SGHDT, CDR2 YYEEEE.

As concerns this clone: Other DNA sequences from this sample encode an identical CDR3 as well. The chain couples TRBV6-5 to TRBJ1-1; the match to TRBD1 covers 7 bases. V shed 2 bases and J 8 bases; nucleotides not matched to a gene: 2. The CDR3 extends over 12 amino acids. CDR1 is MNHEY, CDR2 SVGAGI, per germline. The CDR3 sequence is CASSYTTGEAFF. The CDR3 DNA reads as TGTGCCAGCAGTTACACGACAGGGGAAGCTTTCTTT.

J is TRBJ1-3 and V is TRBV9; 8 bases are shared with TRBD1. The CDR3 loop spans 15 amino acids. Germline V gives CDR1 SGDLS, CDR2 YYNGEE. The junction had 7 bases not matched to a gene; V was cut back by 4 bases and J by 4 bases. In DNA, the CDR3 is TGTGCCAGCAGCAAGATGGACAGGGTCGGAAACACCATATATTTT. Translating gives CASSKMDRVGNTIYF.

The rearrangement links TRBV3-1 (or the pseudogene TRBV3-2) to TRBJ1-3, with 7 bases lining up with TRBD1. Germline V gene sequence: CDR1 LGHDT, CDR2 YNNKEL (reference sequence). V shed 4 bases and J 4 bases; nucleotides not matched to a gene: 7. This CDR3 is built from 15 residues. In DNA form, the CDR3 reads TGTGCCAGCAGCCGTTCCGGACAGGTGGGAAACACCATATATTTT. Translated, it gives CASSRSGQVGNTIYF.